One T cell receptor (beta chain) is described in this entry. Its antigen is as yet unknown. The data belong to a study of cytomegalovirus exposure and HLA in healthy donors. Notes on the study in general: Researchers reported that a few CMV-associated chains were confirmed in vitro as CMV antigen-specific.

The method was immunoSEQ multiplex PCR; TCRdb's version includes in-frame clones alone and lacks a portion of them. The data contain 130,000 or so clones, 85% to 90% of them singletons. V was pared by 2 bases and J by 5 bases, with 4 bases of the junction left unmatched. Germline CDR1 SGHDT, CDR2 YYEEEE. This CDR3 has 13 residues. The genes are TRBV5-6 and TRBJ2-7; 7 bases fit TRBD1. The source is a woman in her twenties or thirties in good health and CMV-seropositive. What was sequenced was PBMCs. The CDR3 DNA is TGTGCCAGCAGCTTAAGGGGGCTGGACGAGCAGTACTTC. Protein: CASSLRGLDEQYF.